This T cell receptor (beta chain) was sequenced during a study of CD8+ T cells in alopecia areata. Extracted RNA was reverse transcribed, and the resulting cDNA served as sequencing template. Data came from immunoSEQ multiplex PCR; TCRdb stores just in-frame clones and leaves some out. The data contain just over 150,000 clones, around 50% of them singletons. This clone was seen a handful of times. Source: CD8+ T cells sorted from blood, taken at week 0. This sequence was found in a human donor with alopecia areata.

CDR3 amino acids: CASSQGGQGAQYF. The CDR3 DNA sequence: TGTGCCAGCAGCCAAGGGGGCCAGGGGGCCCAGTACTTC. This chain uses TRBV13 with TRBJ2-5; 7 nucleotides align to TRBD1. V dropped 5 bases and J dropped 9; count of bases not matched to a gene: 9. The CDR3 has 13 amino acids. Germline V lookup: CDR1 PRHDT, CDR2 FYEKMQ (reference sequence).